A single sample is the source of the 28 T cell receptor beta chains below, sequenced in a study of blood T cell repertoires in COVID-19. Libraries were prepared by immunoSEQ multiplex PCR; TCRdb keeps only in-frame clonotypes and omits some of them. The sample records some 49,000 clones, approximately 85% being singletons. The material sequenced was peripheral blood. The receptor source for this set is a human donor in a cohort sampled during active COVID-19.

The genes are TRBV7-9 and TRBJ2-7, with 11 nucleotides matching TRBD2. Losses at the gene ends were 0 bases for V and 5 bases for J; bases not matched to a gene: 9. This CDR3 is 17 amino acids long. CDR1 and CDR2 (germline): SEHNR, FQNEAQ (reference sequence). This CDR3 reads CASSLAVTSGTAHEQYF. The CDR3 nucleotides read TGTGCCAGCAGCTTAGCGGTGACTAGCGGGACGGCCCACGAGCAGTACTTC. Full variable domain (missing parts from reference TRBV7-9 and TRBJ2-7): DTGVSQNPRHKITKRGQNVTFRCDPISEHNRLYWYRQTLGQGPEFLTYFQNEAQLEKSRLLSDRFSAERPKGSFSTLEIQRTEQGDSAMYLCASSLAVTSGTAHEQYFGPGTRLTVT.

This sequence joins TRBV28 and TRBJ2-7; 9 positions match TRBD1. This CDR3 spans 16 amino acids. The trim removed 2 bases at V and 4 bases at J, leaving 9 bases unmatched. The germline CDR1 and CDR2 sequences are MDHEN and SYDVKM. DNA for the CDR3: TGTGCCAGCAGTTTACCGCCGGGACAGGGATCGTACGAGCAGTACTTC. It codes for CASSLPPGQGSYEQYF.

V and J are TRBV5-6 and TRBJ1-2, with 7 bases matching TRBD1. The CDR3 sequence is 13 residues long. Germline assignment: CDR1 SGHDT and CDR2 YYEEEE. V gave up 2 bases and J gave up 6 bases; unmatched junction bases: 4. In DNA, the CDR3 is TGTGCCAGCAGCTTCAGACAGGGTAATGGCTACACCTTC. The encoded protein is CASSFRQGNGYTF.

The chain has TRBV5-4 and TRBJ2-5; TRBD2 agrees at 11 bases. In germline, CDR1 is SGHNT, CDR2 YYREEE (reference sequence). The V segment lost 3 bases and the J segment 4 bases; nucleotides outside the gene matches: 5. The CDR3 runs 15 residues. The DNA for the CDR3 is TGTGCCAGCAGCTCCCGGGGACTAGCGGCAGAGACCCAGTACTTC. This gives the protein CASSSRGLAAETQYF.

The chain uses TRBV15 and TRBJ1-2; D gene ambiguous. V dropped 2 bases and J dropped 4 bases, with 14 bases sitting between them. Germline V gene lookup returns CDR1 LNHNV and CDR2 YYDKDF (reference sequence). This CDR3 region has 15 residues. The DNA of the CDR3 is TGTGCCACCAGCAGATCTACAGCGGTGGGCTATGGCTACACCTTC. This translates into CATSRSTAVGYGYTF.

The chain links TRBV19 to TRBJ1-2; possible D gene TRBD1, 6 bases. V shed 3 bases and J shed 8 bases, with 10 bases lying between them. Germline CDR1 LNHDA, CDR2 SQIVND (reference sequence). The CDR3 has 12 amino acids. The chain's CDR3 is CASSMGRGGYTF. The CDR3, as DNA: TGTGCCAGTAGTATGGGCAGGGGCGGCTACACCTTC.

This chain links TRBV25-1 with TRBJ2-7, with D possibly matching TRBD2 (5 bases). Trimming shortened V by 6 bases and J by 7 bases, and 13 bases separated the two germline ends. CDR1 is MGHDK, CDR2 SYGVNS, per germline. This CDR3 has 12 amino acids. The CDR3, as DNA: TGTGCCAGCAGATCCCCAGCGGATGAGCAGTACTTC. It specifies CASRSPADEQYF.

J is TRBJ2-7 and V is TRBV20-1; no reliable D call. This CDR3 comprises 11 residues. Per the germline V gene, CDR1 is DFQATT and CDR2 is SNEGSKA (reference sequence). The V end was cut by 3 bases, the J end by 7 bases, with 10 bases between. CDR3 nucleotide sequence: TGCAGTGCTAGCCTCGCGTGGGAGCAGTACTTC. Its protein product is CSASLAWEQYF.

The chain recombines TRBV5-5 with TRBJ1-1; D is unclear. The V end lost 1 base, the J end lost 6 bases, and 13 bases lay between the germline ends. The CDR3 covers 14 residues. From germline, CDR1 is SGHKS and CDR2 YYEKEE (reference sequence). This CDR3 reads CASSLLRATPEAFF. In nucleotides, the CDR3 is TGTGCCAGCAGCTTGTTGAGGGCAACTCCTGAAGCTTTCTTT.

The chain combines TRBV28 with TRBJ1-2; 8 bases are a match to TRBD1. Germline V CDR1 and CDR2: MDHEN, SYDVKM. V was pared by 4 bases and J by 2 bases, with 6 bases of the junction left unmatched. The CDR3 covers 15 residues. DNA for the CDR3: TGTGCCAGCAGTTCCCCCAGGGGGCCCAACTATGGCTACACCTTC. It yields the protein CASSSPRGPNYGYTF.

The chain has TRBV10-3 and TRBJ2-1; TRBD2 matches 8 bases. The V and J ends lost 6 bases and 8 bases, in that order; junction bases with no gene match: 18. Germline values: CDR1 ENHRY, CDR2 SYGVKD. There are 17 residues in the CDR3. The CDR3 loop reads CAIRASVGVAGPDEQFF. CDR3 bases: TGTGCCATCAGGGCCTCGGTCGGAGTAGCGGGACCGGATGAGCAGTTCTTC.

In its sample, this clone was seen once. The gene calls are TRBV28 and TRBJ2-1; the D gene is possibly TRBD2 (6 bases). Germline V CDR1 and CDR2: MDHEN, SYDVKM. V lost 5 bases and J 7 bases, leaving 21 bases between the germline ends. CDR3 length equals 16 residues. The CDR3 region is CASSPLGSGTGNEQFF. CDR3 sequence (DNA): TGTGCCAGCAGTCCCCTTGGTAGCGGAACAGGTAATGAGCAGTTCTTC.

This chain joins TRBV19 and TRBJ2-1; TRBD2 agrees at 11 bases. Germline-derived CDR1 and CDR2 are LNHDA and SQIVND (reference sequence). CDR3 length: 14 residues. The V and J ends lost 5 bases and 7 bases, in that order; junction bases with no gene match: 4. CDR3 coding DNA: TGTGCCAGTAGTTCGGGACTAGCGGTTAATGAGCAGTTCTTC. Translating gives CASSSGLAVNEQFF.

The V call is TRBV7-9, the J call TRBJ1-6; 9 bases agree with TRBD1. The junction had 5 bases not matched to a gene; V was cut back by 6 bases and J by 2 bases. Per the germline V gene, CDR1 is SEHNR and CDR2 is FQNEAQ (reference sequence). The CDR3 contains 16 residues. CDR3 nucleotide sequence: TGTGCCAGCAGACAGGGGGCAAAACCCTATAATTCACCCCTCCACTTT. This translates into CASRQGAKPYNSPLHF. Full variable domain (rest looked up from reference TRBV7-9 and TRBJ1-6): DTGVSQNPRHKITKRGQNVTFRCDPISEHNRLYWYRQTLGQGPEFLTYFQNEAQLEKSRLLSDRFSAERPKGSFSTLEIQRTEQGDSAMYLCASRQGAKPYNSPLHFGNGTRLTVT.

The V and J genes are TRBV5-1 and TRBJ2-3; TRBD2 matches at 8 bases. V was clipped by 0 bases and J by 4 bases; unmatched bases: 4. Germline V gene data show CDR1 as SGHRS and CDR2 as YFSETQ. CDR3 size: 15 residues. CDR3 protein: CASSLAREGPDTQYF. As DNA, the CDR3 is TGCGCCAGCAGCTTGGCACGGGAGGGCCCAGATACGCAGTATTTT.

Points on this clone: One junction end does not reproduce the germline sequence, and a read error may be involved. The rearrangement links TRBV7-9 to TRBJ2-5; D possibly corresponds to TRBD2 (7 bases). The CDR3 spans 14 residues. Germline V gene sequence: CDR1 SEHNR, CDR2 FQNEAQ (reference sequence). In DNA form, the CDR3 reads TGTGCCAGCAGCTTAGTGGGGGGGCAAGGGACCCAGTACTTC. As protein: CASSLVGGQGTQYF.

V usage is TRBV19 and J usage is TRBJ1-2, with D possibly being TRBD1 (5 bases). Germline CDR1 LNHDA, CDR2 SQIVND (reference sequence). The CDR3 covers 15 residues. Trimming cost V 6 bases and J 0 bases, with 14 bases left between them. The CDR3 protein is CASRKDTYPNYGYTF. CDR3 DNA sequence: TGTGCCAGTAGAAAGGACACCTACCCTAACTATGGCTACACCTTC.

This chain uses TRBV4-1 with TRBJ2-7, with TRBD1 matching 8 bases. V shed 2 bases and J 5 bases; nucleotides not matched to a gene: 8. This CDR3 spans 15 amino acids. Germline CDR1 is MGHRA and CDR2 is YSYEKL. CDR3 amino acids: CASSQPDRVFHEQYF. CDR3 DNA sequence: TGCGCCAGCAGCCAACCGGACAGGGTTTTCCACGAGCAGTACTTC.

The chain recombines TRBV15 with TRBJ2-1, with TRBD2 identical over 8 bases. The V segment lost 4 bases and the J segment 6 bases; nucleotides outside the gene matches: 14. The length of the CDR3 is 17 residues. Germline-derived CDR1 and CDR2 are LNHNV and YYDKDF (reference sequence). The CDR3 nucleotides read TGTGCCACCAGCAAATTCGGGGGGGCGCGGCGTACCAATGAGCAGTTCTTC. Translation gives CATSKFGGARRTNEQFF.

This sequence joins TRBV9 and TRBJ2-2, with 7 bases matching TRBD2. V dropped 4 bases and J dropped 5; count of bases not matched to a gene: 8. Germline V gene sequence: CDR1 SGDLS, CDR2 YYNGEE. This CDR3 has 15 amino acids. The CDR3 spells CASSSRAGETGELFF. CDR3 DNA: TGTGCCAGCAGCTCCCGGGCGGGAGAAACCGGGGAGCTGTTTTTT.

The V gene is TRBV5-8, the J gene TRBJ2-4; D remains ambiguous. V was pared by 1 base and J by 6 bases, with 8 bases between. The CDR3 loop spans 13 amino acids. CDR1 is SGHTS and CDR2 is YDEGEE in the germline V gene. The CDR3: CASSLWQINIQYF. CDR3 bases: TGTGCCAGCAGCTTGTGGCAGATAAACATTCAGTACTTC.

The chain is built from TRBV19 and TRBJ2-1, with 9 positions matching TRBD2. In germline, CDR1 is LNHDA, CDR2 SQIVND (reference sequence). Trimming at V came to 6 bases and at J to 7 bases, leaving 10 bases not matched to a gene. The length of the CDR3 is 15 residues. The CDR3 loop is CASRLELAGVNEQFF. The DNA for the CDR3 is TGTGCCAGTAGACTCGAATTAGCGGGAGTGAATGAGCAGTTCTTC.

This sequence joins TRBV28 and TRBJ2-3; D is undetermined. This CDR3 has 13 residues. In germline, CDR1 is MDHEN, CDR2 SYDVKM. The V gene lost 2 bases and the J gene lost 5 bases, with 8 bases spanning the gap. The CDR3 DNA reads as TGTGCCAGCAGTTTAGGGCAGGAAGATACGCAGTATTTT. Its protein is CASSLGQEDTQYF.

The V gene is TRBV9, the J gene TRBJ2-2; no clear D gene. Germline V gives CDR1 SGDLS, CDR2 YYNGEE. Trimming removed 4 bases from V and 5 bases from J, with 15 bases in between. The CDR3 sequence is 15 residues long. The CDR3 DNA is TGTGCCAGCAGCCAGCTCGACCCCAGGACCGGGGAGCTGTTTTTT. This translates into CASSQLDPRTGELFF.

This clone was counted a single time. The chain joins TRBV5-1 to TRBJ2-1, with 8 bases identical to TRBD2. The CDR3 consists of 16 residues. The germline gives CDR1 SGHRS, CDR2 YFSETQ. The ends lost 4 bases at V and 1 base at J; junction bases unmatched: 7. CDR3 loop: CASSPGGGESYNEQFF. Here the CDR3 DNA reads TGCGCCAGCAGCCCGGGGGGGGGAGAGTCCTACAATGAGCAGTTCTTC.

The chain employs TRBV7-2 and TRBJ2-1; 11 nucleotides agree with TRBD2. CDR1 and CDR2 from the germline V gene are SGHTA and FQGNSA. Losses at the gene ends were 4 bases for V and 5 bases for J; bases not matched to a gene: 10. The CDR3 is 17 residues long. Here the CDR3 DNA reads TGTGCCAGCAGCTCCAGTCGACTAGCGGGATCCAACAATGAGCAGTTCTTC. Translation: CASSSSRLAGSNNEQFF.

The J gene is TRBJ2-7, the V gene TRBV6-6, with 8 bases that match TRBD1. The ends lost 7 bases at V and 3 bases at J; junction bases unmatched: 14. Germline CDR1 reads MNHNY; CDR2 reads SVGAGI (reference sequence). CDR3 length equals 16 residues. CDR3 bases: TGTGCCAGCACCCCAACGGGCGGGACAGGATTCTACGAGCAGTACTTC. Translating gives CASTPTGGTGFYEQYF.

The rearrangement links TRBV6-5 to TRBJ1-2, with TRBD1 as a possible D gene (6 bases). The V gene's germline CDR1 is MNHEY and CDR2 SVGAGI. V was clipped by 4 bases and J by 6 bases, with 12 bases between them. This CDR3 region has 13 residues. CDR3 DNA: TGTGCCAGCAGTTTAGGGGGGGTCGATGGCTACACCTTC. Protein sequence: CASSLGGVDGYTF.